The rows below give T cell receptor beta chains drawn from one sample of a study of cytomegalovirus exposure and HLA in healthy donors. Some clones are missing from TCRdb's copy, which holds only in-frame ones; the method was immunoSEQ multiplex PCR. In the table there are around 97,000 clones, more than 65% of which are singletons. Input material: PBMCs. The receptors were sampled from a young woman in good health and CMV-seropositive. Each CDR3 is given with its conserved first and last residue. The D gene is left open where the match is weak. The size field is filled for only some rows; it gives once, few, many or a size class.

CDR3 DNA: TGTGCCAGCAGTGACGGCAGGGGCATACTCTACGAGCAGTACTTC
CDR3 protein: CASSDGRGILYEQYF
V gene: TRBV2
D gene: .
clone size: .
CDR3 length: 15
J gene: TRBJ2-7

CDR3 DNA: TGTGCCAGTAGTTCAACCTGGACAGGGAATGGCTACACCTTC
CDR3 protein: CASSSTWTGNGYTF
V gene: TRBV19
D gene: TRBD1
clone size: .
CDR3 length: 14
J gene: TRBJ1-2

CDR3 DNA: TGTGCCAGCAGCGTCCGCCTGAGAGACACCGGGGAGCTGTTTTTT
CDR3 protein: CASSVRLRDTGELFF
V gene: TRBV9
D gene: .
clone size: .
CDR3 length: 15
J gene: TRBJ2-2

CDR3 DNA: TGTGCCAGCATGACAGGAACAGGGTATCAGCCCCAGCATTTT
CDR3 protein: CASMTGTGYQPQHF
V gene: TRBV6-5
D gene: .
clone size: few
CDR3 length: 14
J gene: TRBJ1-5

CDR3 DNA: TGTGCCAGCAGTAAAAGACTAGCGGGATTATTCGCGAACACCGGGGAGCTGTTTTTT
CDR3 protein: CASSKRLAGLFANTGELFF
V gene: TRBV7-9
D gene: TRBD2
clone size: .
CDR3 length: 19
J gene: TRBJ2-2

CDR3 DNA: TGTGCCAGCAGCGTAGCACTAGCGGGGGGGCCGGACCAAGAGACCCAGTACTTC
CDR3 protein: CASSVALAGGPDQETQYF
V gene: TRBV9
D gene: TRBD2
clone size: once
CDR3 length: 18
J gene: TRBJ2-5

CDR3 DNA: TGTGCCAGCAGACCCGCGGGATCAGTGAACAATGAGCAGTTCTTC
CDR3 protein: CASRPAGSVNNEQFF
V gene: TRBV14
D gene: .
clone size: .
CDR3 length: 15
J gene: TRBJ2-1

CDR3 DNA: TGTGCCAGCACCCGGGGACAAAACCAAGAGACCCAGTACTTC
CDR3 protein: CASTRGQNQETQYF
V gene: TRBV6-1
D gene: .
clone size: .
CDR3 length: 14
J gene: TRBJ2-5

CDR3 DNA: TGTGCCATCAGTGAGTCGGGTAGGGGTCCCGAAGAACGCAATCAGCCCCAGCATTTT
CDR3 protein: CAISESGRGPEERNQPQHF
V gene: TRBV10-3
D gene: .
clone size: .
CDR3 length: 19
J gene: TRBJ1-5

CDR3 DNA: TGTGCCACCAGCCCTCAGGCACAGGGGGGTTTCTACGAGCAGTACTTC
CDR3 protein: CATSPQAQGGFYEQYF
V gene: TRBV15
D gene: TRBD1
clone size: .
CDR3 length: 16
J gene: TRBJ2-7

CDR3 DNA: TGTGCCAGCAGCTTAGTTTCGGGTCCCCCCCAAGAGACCCAGTACTTC
CDR3 protein: CASSLVSGPPQETQYF
V gene: TRBV7-2
D gene: .
clone size: .
CDR3 length: 16
J gene: TRBJ2-5

CDR3 DNA: TGTGCCAGCAGCCACCGGGACAGGGTAGATGATCAGCCCCAGCATTTT
CDR3 protein: CASSHRDRVDDQPQHF
V gene: TRBV7-2
D gene: TRBD1
clone size: few
CDR3 length: 16
J gene: TRBJ1-5

CDR3 DNA: TGTGCCAGCTCACCACTAGGACAGGACGTTAACTATGGCTACACCTTC
CDR3 protein: CASSPLGQDVNYGYTF
V gene: TRBV18
D gene: TRBD1
clone size: .
CDR3 length: 16
J gene: TRBJ1-2

CDR3 DNA: TGTGCCATTTACTCAGGGGTTTCGGAAGCTTTCTTT
CDR3 protein: CAIYSGVSEAFF
V gene: TRBV28
D gene: .
clone size: .
CDR3 length: 12
J gene: TRBJ1-1

CDR3 DNA: TGTGCCAGCAGCTCCCAGGGGTATAGCAATCAGCCCCAGCATTTT
CDR3 protein: CASSSQGYSNQPQHF
V gene: TRBV7-8
D gene: .
clone size: .
CDR3 length: 15
J gene: TRBJ1-5

CDR3 DNA: TGTGCCAGCAGCCAAGATGTGGCTAGCCTTCTCAATGAGCAGTTCTTC
CDR3 protein: CASSQDVASLLNEQFF
V gene: TRBV4-2
D gene: .
clone size: .
CDR3 length: 16
J gene: TRBJ2-1

CDR3 DNA: TGTGCCAGCAGCTTAGACCCCCAGAGCACAGATACGCAGTATTTT
CDR3 protein: CASSLDPQSTDTQYF
V gene: TRBV7-2
D gene: .
clone size: .
CDR3 length: 15
J gene: TRBJ2-3

CDR3 DNA: TGTGCCAGCAGCCCAGGGGCCGAGCAGTACTTC
CDR3 protein: CASSPGAEQYF
V gene: TRBV9
D gene: .
clone size: .
CDR3 length: 11
J gene: TRBJ2-7

CDR3 DNA: TGCGCCAGCAGCCAGGGGAGGGCGGGCTACACCTTC
CDR3 protein: CASSQGRAGYTF
V gene: TRBV4-1
D gene: .
clone size: .
CDR3 length: 12
J gene: TRBJ1-2

CDR3 DNA: TGTGCCAGCAGACAGGGCAATCAGCCCCAGCATTTT
CDR3 protein: CASRQGNQPQHF
V gene: TRBV19
D gene: .
clone size: .
CDR3 length: 12
J gene: TRBJ1-5

CDR3 DNA: TGTGCCAGCAGTCCTCGCAGGACAGGGGTTAACACCGGGGAGCTGTTTTTT
CDR3 protein: CASSPRRTGVNTGELFF
V gene: TRBV28
D gene: TRBD1
clone size: .
CDR3 length: 17
J gene: TRBJ2-2

CDR3 DNA: TGCGCCAGCAGTGAGGGAGGCCCCGGGCAACTGGGCCACTCCTACGAGCAGTACTTC
CDR3 protein: CASSEGGPGQLGHSYEQYF
V gene: TRBV10-1
D gene: .
clone size: .
CDR3 length: 19
J gene: TRBJ2-7

CDR3 DNA: TGTGCCAGCAGCTTAGCAGGGCAATGGGACACTGAAGCTTTCTTT
CDR3 protein: CASSLAGQWDTEAFF
V gene: TRBV11-2
D gene: .
clone size: .
CDR3 length: 15
J gene: TRBJ1-1

CDR3 DNA: TGCGCCAGCAGGGCGACTAGCGGGGCGGGGGAGACCCAGTACTTC
CDR3 protein: CASRATSGAGETQYF
V gene: TRBV5-1
D gene: TRBD2
clone size: .
CDR3 length: 15
J gene: TRBJ2-5

CDR3 DNA: TGCGCCAGCAGCTTCATGCAGGGGCGCGGCGAGACCCAGTACTTC
CDR3 protein: CASSFMQGRGETQYF
V gene: TRBV5-1
D gene: .
clone size: .
CDR3 length: 15
J gene: TRBJ2-5

CDR3 DNA: TGCGCCAGCAGCCAAGGACTAGCGAAGAATGAGCAGTTCTTC
CDR3 protein: CASSQGLAKNEQFF
V gene: TRBV4-3
D gene: TRBD2
clone size: .
CDR3 length: 14
J gene: TRBJ2-1

CDR3 DNA: TGTGCTAGTGGTTTGAAGCCCCATCGTGGGCATAGCAATCAGCCCCAGCATTTT
CDR3 protein: CASGLKPHRGHSNQPQHF
V gene: TRBV12-5
D gene: .
clone size: .
CDR3 length: 18
J gene: TRBJ1-5

CDR3 DNA: TGTGCCAGCAGCGGGCGGGGGGCAGTCAATGAGCAGTTCTTC
CDR3 protein: CASSGRGAVNEQFF
V gene: TRBV7-2
D gene: TRBD2
clone size: .
CDR3 length: 14
J gene: TRBJ2-1

CDR3 DNA: TGTGCCAGCAGTTTACCGGGACTTAATGGACACGAGCAGTACTTC
CDR3 protein: CASSLPGLNGHEQYF
V gene: TRBV27
D gene: .
clone size: .
CDR3 length: 15
J gene: TRBJ2-7

CDR3 DNA: TGTGCCAGCAGCTTACAACGGACAGGGGTGGCTGGTGGCTACACCTTC
CDR3 protein: CASSLQRTGVAGGYTF
V gene: TRBV5-5
D gene: TRBD1
clone size: .
CDR3 length: 16
J gene: TRBJ1-2

CDR3 DNA: TGTGCCAGCAGCAAGGGACTAGCGGGATTGACAGATACGCAGTATTTT
CDR3 protein: CASSKGLAGLTDTQYF
V gene: TRBV5-8
D gene: TRBD2
clone size: few
CDR3 length: 16
J gene: TRBJ2-3

CDR3 DNA: TGTGCCAGCACCCCACAGTTTTCAGATGGTTACGAGCAGTACTTC
CDR3 protein: CASTPQFSDGYEQYF
V gene: TRBV6-1
D gene: .
clone size: .
CDR3 length: 15
J gene: TRBJ2-7

CDR3 DNA: TGTGCCAGCTCACCATTTTACACAGATACGCAGTATTTT
CDR3 protein: CASSPFYTDTQYF
V gene: TRBV18
D gene: .
clone size: once
CDR3 length: 13
J gene: TRBJ2-3

CDR3 DNA: TGTGCCAGCAGTGGTAATTACGAGCAGTACTTC
CDR3 protein: CASSGNYEQYF
V gene: TRBV2
D gene: .
clone size: once
CDR3 length: 11
J gene: TRBJ2-7

CDR3 DNA: TGTGCCAGCAGAGACCTGAGCGGGAAGAATGAGCAGTTCTTC
CDR3 protein: CASRDLSGKNEQFF
V gene: TRBV27
D gene: TRBD2
clone size: few
CDR3 length: 14
J gene: TRBJ2-1

CDR3 DNA: TGTGCCAGCAGCTTCCCCGGGACTTGGGAGGTTAGGAACACTGAAGCTTTCTTT
CDR3 protein: CASSFPGTWEVRNTEAFF
V gene: TRBV11-2
D gene: .
clone size: .
CDR3 length: 18
J gene: TRBJ1-1

CDR3 DNA: TGTGCCAGCAGTCCTATTAGCGGGAGAATCGAGCAGTACTTC
CDR3 protein: CASSPISGRIEQYF
V gene: TRBV27
D gene: TRBD2
clone size: .
CDR3 length: 14
J gene: TRBJ2-7

CDR3 DNA: TGCGCCAGCAGCCCTTCGGTCCCCGGGGGAGGAAATCAGCCCCAGCATTTT
CDR3 protein: CASSPSVPGGGNQPQHF
V gene: TRBV10-1
D gene: .
clone size: .
CDR3 length: 17
J gene: TRBJ1-5

CDR3 DNA: TGTGCCAGCAGCCTCAGAGGGACAGGTCTGACTTATGGCTACACCTTC
CDR3 protein: CASSLRGTGLTYGYTF
V gene: TRBV7-2
D gene: TRBD1
clone size: .
CDR3 length: 16
J gene: TRBJ1-2

CDR3 DNA: TGCAGCGTTGAAGAACCCCATAGCTCCTACAATGAGCAGTTCTTC
CDR3 protein: CSVEEPHSSYNEQFF
V gene: TRBV29-1
D gene: .
clone size: .
CDR3 length: 15
J gene: TRBJ2-1

CDR3 DNA: TGTGCCAGCAGCCCCGATGGGGGGAGGCCAGATACGCAGTATTTT
CDR3 protein: CASSPDGGRPDTQYF
V gene: TRBV5-4
D gene: .
clone size: .
CDR3 length: 15
J gene: TRBJ2-3

CDR3 DNA: TGTGCCAGCAGCCAAGAACGGGTTCGCGGGAGGCGCTCCTACGAGCAGTACTTC
CDR3 protein: CASSQERVRGRRSYEQYF
V gene: TRBV4-2
D gene: TRBD2
clone size: .
CDR3 length: 18
J gene: TRBJ2-7

CDR3 DNA: TGTGCCAGCAGTTTGGGCAGAGGACTATCCATTGAATCAGATACGCAGTATTTT
CDR3 protein: CASSLGRGLSIESDTQYF
V gene: TRBV27
D gene: .
clone size: .
CDR3 length: 18
J gene: TRBJ2-3

CDR3 DNA: TGTGCCAGCAGTTCCCCTCCGGACAGCTTCTATGGCTACACCTTC
CDR3 protein: CASSSPPDSFYGYTF
V gene: TRBV6-5
D gene: .
clone size: few
CDR3 length: 15
J gene: TRBJ1-2

CDR3 DNA: TGTGCCAGCAGGAGTTTAGGGGCTCGGGCAGATACGCAGTATTTT
CDR3 protein: CASRSLGARADTQYF
V gene: TRBV25-1
D gene: .
clone size: .
CDR3 length: 15
J gene: TRBJ2-3

CDR3 DNA: TGTGCCAGCAGCCCTGGTGTTGGCGGGGTAGCGCCGAACACCGGGGAGCTGTTTTTT
CDR3 protein: CASSPGVGGVAPNTGELFF
V gene: TRBV7-2
D gene: .
clone size: few
CDR3 length: 19
J gene: TRBJ2-2

CDR3 DNA: TGCGCCAGCAGCCAAGTCCAGGGTTCACCCCTCCACTTT
CDR3 protein: CASSQVQGSPLHF
V gene: TRBV4-3
D gene: .
clone size: .
CDR3 length: 13
J gene: TRBJ1-6

CDR3 DNA: TGTGCCAGCAGCCGAGTCTCGACTAGAACAGATACGCAGTATTTT
CDR3 protein: CASSRVSTRTDTQYF
V gene: TRBV7-2
D gene: .
clone size: .
CDR3 length: 15
J gene: TRBJ2-3

CDR3 DNA: TGTGCCACCACCGGTAGGGGGATTAAGACTGAAGCTTTCTTT
CDR3 protein: CATTGRGIKTEAFF
V gene: TRBV28
D gene: .
clone size: .
CDR3 length: 14
J gene: TRBJ1-1

CDR3 DNA: TGCAGCGTTGTCGGGACAGGGCGTGAAAGTGGAGCTTTCTTT
CDR3 protein: CSVVGTGRESGAFF
V gene: TRBV29-1
D gene: TRBD1
clone size: .
CDR3 length: 14
J gene: TRBJ1-1